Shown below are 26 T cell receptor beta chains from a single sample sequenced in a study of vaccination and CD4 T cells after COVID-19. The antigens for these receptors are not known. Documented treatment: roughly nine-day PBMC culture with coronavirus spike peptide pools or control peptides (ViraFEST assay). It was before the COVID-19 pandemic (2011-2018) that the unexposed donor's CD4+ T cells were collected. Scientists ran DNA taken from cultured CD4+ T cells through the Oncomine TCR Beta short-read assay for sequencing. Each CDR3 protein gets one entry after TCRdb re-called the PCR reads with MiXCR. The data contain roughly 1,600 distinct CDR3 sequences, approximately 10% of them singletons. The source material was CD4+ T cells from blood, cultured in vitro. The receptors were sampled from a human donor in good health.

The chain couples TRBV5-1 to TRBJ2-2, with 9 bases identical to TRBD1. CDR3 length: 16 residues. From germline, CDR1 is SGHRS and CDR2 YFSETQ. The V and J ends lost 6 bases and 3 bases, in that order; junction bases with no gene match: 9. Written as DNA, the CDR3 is TGCGCCAGCACCTCCCCCGGGACAGGGCACACCGGGGAGCTGTTTTTT. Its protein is CASTSPGTGHTGELFF.

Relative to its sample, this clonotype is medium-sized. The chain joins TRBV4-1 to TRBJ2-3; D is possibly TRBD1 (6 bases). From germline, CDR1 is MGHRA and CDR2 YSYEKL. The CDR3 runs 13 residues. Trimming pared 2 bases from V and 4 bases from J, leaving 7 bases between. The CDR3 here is CASSQPGADTQYF. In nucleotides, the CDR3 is TGCGCCAGCAGCCAACCAGGGGCAGATACGCAGTATTTT.

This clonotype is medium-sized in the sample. CDR3 loop: CASSLAQASSPGQFF. The CDR3 DNA is TGTGCCAGCAGCTTAGCGCAAGCCAGTTCCCCTGGGCAGTTCTTC. This chain links TRBV7-2 with TRBJ2-1, with D unresolved. Per germline, CDR1 SGHTA and CDR2 FQGNSA. CDR3 size: 15 residues. Trimming pared 0 bases from V and 12 bases from J, leaving 18 bases between.

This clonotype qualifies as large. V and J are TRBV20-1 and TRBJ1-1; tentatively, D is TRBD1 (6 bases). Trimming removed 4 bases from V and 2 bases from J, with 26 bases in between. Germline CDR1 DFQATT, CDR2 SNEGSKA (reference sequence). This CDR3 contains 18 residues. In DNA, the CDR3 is TGCAGTGCTACCCGGGGAGACAGGCTAGGATCATTCAACACTGAAGCTTTCTTT. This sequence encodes CSATRGDRLGSFNTEAFF.

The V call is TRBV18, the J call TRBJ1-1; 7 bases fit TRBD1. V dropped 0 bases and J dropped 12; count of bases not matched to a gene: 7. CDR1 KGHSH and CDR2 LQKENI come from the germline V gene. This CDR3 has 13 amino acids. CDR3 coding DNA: TGTGCCAGCTCACCACCGCGCCAGACAGGGCCTTTCTTT. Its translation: CASSPPRQTGPFF. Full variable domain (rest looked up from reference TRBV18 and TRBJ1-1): NAGVMQNPRHLVRRRGQEARLRCSPMKGHSHVYWYRQLPEEGLKFMVYLQKENIIDESGMPKERFSAEFPKEGPSILRIQQVVRGDSAAYFCASSPPRQTGPFFGQGTRLTVV.

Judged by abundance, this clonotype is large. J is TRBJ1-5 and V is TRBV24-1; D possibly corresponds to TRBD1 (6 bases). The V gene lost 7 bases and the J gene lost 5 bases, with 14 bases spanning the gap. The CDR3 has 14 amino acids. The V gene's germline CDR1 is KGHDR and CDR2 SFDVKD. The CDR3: CATRGRGNDQPQHF. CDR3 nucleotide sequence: TGTGCCACCAGGGGCAGGGGTAACGATCAGCCCCAGCATTTT.

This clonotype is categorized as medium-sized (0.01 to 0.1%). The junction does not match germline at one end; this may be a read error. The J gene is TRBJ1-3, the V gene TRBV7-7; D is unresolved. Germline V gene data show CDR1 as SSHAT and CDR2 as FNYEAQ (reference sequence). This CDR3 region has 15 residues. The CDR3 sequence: CASSRSLAFGNTIYF. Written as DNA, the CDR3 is TGTGCTAGCAGCCGTAGCTTGGCGTTTGGAAACACCATATATTTT.

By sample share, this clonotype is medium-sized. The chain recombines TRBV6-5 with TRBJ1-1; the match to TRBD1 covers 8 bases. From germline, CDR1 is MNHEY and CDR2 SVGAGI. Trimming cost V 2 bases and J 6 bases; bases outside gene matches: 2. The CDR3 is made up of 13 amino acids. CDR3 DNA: TGTGCCAGCAGTTACCAGGGGGCCTCTGAAGCTTTCTTT. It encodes CASSYQGASEAFF.

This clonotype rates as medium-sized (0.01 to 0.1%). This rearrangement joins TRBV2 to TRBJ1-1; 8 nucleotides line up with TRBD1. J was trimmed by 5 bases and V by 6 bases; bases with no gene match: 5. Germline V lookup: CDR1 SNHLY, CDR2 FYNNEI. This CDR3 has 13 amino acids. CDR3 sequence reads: CASSDRGGTEAFF. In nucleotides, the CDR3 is TGTGCCAGCAGCGACAGGGGAGGTACTGAAGCTTTCTTT.

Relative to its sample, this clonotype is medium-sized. Here the CDR3 DNA reads TGTGCCTGGAAGGCAGGGACTGGGGCCAACGTCCTGACTTTC. Translated, it gives CAWKAGTGANVLTF. The gene calls are TRBV30 and TRBJ2-6, with D possibly TRBD1 on 5 matching bases. The CDR3 length is 14 residues. The germline gives CDR1 GTSNPN, CDR2 SVGIG (reference sequence). Trimming left V 4 bases short and J 2 bases short, with 9 bases between.

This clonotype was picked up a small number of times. The CDR3, as DNA: TGCGCCAGCAGCTTCGCCAGGGATTTAGCAGATACGCAGTATTTT. Its protein is CASSFARDLADTQYF. The V and J genes are TRBV5-1 and TRBJ2-3, with D possibly being TRBD1 (5 bases). This CDR3 spans 15 amino acids. V gave up 2 bases and J gave up 4 bases, with 14 bases separating them. CDR1 is SGHRS and CDR2 is YFSETQ in the germline V gene.

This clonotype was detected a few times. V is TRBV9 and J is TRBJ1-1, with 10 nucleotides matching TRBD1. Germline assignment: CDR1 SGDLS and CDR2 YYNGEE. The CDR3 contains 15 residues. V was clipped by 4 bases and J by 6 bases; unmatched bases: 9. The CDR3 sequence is CASSLGSGTGAEAFF. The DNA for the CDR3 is TGTGCCAGCAGCTTGGGATCCGGGACAGGGGCTGAAGCTTTCTTT.

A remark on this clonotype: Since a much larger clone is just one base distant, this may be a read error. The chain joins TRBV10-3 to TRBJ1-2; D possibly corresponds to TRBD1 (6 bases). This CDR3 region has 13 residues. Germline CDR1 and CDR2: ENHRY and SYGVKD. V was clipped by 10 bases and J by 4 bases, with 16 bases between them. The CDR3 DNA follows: TGTGCCACCTCAGGGGTCCTCAGCTATGGCTACACCTTC. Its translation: CATSGVLSYGYTF.

The CDR3 region is CSASRAGSTDTQYF. DNA of the CDR3: TGCAGTGCTAGCCGGGCGGGAAGCACAGATACGCAGTATTTT. This chain links TRBV20-1 with TRBJ2-3; TRBD2 might be the D (6 bases). CDR3 length: 14 amino acids. In germline, CDR1 is DFQATT, CDR2 SNEGSKA (reference sequence). Trimming left V 3 bases short and J 0 bases short, with 10 bases between.

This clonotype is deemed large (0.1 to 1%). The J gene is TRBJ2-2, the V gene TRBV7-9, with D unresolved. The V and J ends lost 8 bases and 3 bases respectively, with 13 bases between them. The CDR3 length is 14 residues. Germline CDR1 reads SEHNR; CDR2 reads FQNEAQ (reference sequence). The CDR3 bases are TGTGCCAGCCCGGATCAGAAAGACACCGGGGAGCTGTTTTTT. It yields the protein CASPDQKDTGELFF.

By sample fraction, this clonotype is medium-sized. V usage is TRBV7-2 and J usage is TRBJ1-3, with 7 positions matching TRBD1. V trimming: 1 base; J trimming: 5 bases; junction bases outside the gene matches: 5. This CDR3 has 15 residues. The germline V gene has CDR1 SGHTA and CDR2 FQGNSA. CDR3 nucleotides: TGTGCCAGCAGCTTAGAGACAGGGTCTAGAAACACCATATATTTT. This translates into CASSLETGSRNTIYF.

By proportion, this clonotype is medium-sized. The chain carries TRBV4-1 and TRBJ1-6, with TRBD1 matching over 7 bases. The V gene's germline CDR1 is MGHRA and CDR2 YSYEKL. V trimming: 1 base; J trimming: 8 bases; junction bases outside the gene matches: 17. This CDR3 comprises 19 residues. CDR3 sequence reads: CASSQAENNYRGGYSPLHF. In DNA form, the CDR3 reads TGCGCCAGCAGCCAAGCAGAGAACAATTACAGGGGAGGGTATTCACCCCTCCACTTT.

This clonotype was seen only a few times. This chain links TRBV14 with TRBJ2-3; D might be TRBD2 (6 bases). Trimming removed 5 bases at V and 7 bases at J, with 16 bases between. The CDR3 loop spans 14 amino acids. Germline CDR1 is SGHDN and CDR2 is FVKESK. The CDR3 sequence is CASSDGTRGNTQYF. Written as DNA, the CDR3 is TGTGCCAGCAGCGACGGGACTCGGGGTAATACGCAGTATTTT. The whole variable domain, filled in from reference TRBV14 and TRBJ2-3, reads EAGVTQFPSHSVIEKGQTVTLRCDPISGHDNLYWYRRVMGKEIKFLLHFVKESKQDESGMPNNRFLAERTGGTYSTLKVQPAELEDSGVYFCASSDGTRGNTQYFGPGTRLTVL.

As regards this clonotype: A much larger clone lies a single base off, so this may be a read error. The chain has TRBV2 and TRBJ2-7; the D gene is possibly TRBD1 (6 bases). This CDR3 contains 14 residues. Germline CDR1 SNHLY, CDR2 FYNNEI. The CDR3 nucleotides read TGTGTCAGCAGAGTGGACAGTTACTCCTACGAGCAGTACTTC. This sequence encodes CVSRVDSYSYEQYF.

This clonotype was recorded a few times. CDR3 sequence reads: CASSDDLSGTYEQYF. CDR3 sequence (DNA): TGTGCCAGCAGTGATGATTTGTCGGGGACCTACGAGCAGTACTTC. V gene TRBV2 combines with J gene TRBJ2-7, with a possible D match to TRBD2 (5 bases). With 3 bases removed from V and 2 bases from J, the gap between germline ends came to 14 bases. Germline assignment: CDR1 SNHLY and CDR2 FYNNEI. CDR3 length: 15 residues.

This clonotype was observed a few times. The CDR3 spells CASSSRGLNYGYTF. The CDR3 DNA is TGTGCCAGCAGCTCCAGGGGTCTTAACTATGGCTACACCTTC. This chain connects TRBV5-4 to TRBJ1-2, with a weak D call TRBD1 (6 bases). In germline, CDR1 is SGHNT, CDR2 YYREEE (reference sequence). V lost 3 bases, J lost 1 base, and 10 bases lay in between. CDR3 length: 14 amino acids.

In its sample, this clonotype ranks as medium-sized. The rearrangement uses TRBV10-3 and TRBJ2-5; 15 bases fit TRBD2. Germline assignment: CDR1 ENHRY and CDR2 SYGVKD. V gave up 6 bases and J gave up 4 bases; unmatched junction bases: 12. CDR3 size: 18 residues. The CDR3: CAISRGLAGGPGGETQYF. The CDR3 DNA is TGTGCCATCAGCCGAGGACTAGCGGGAGGGCCCGGGGGAGAGACCCAGTACTTC.

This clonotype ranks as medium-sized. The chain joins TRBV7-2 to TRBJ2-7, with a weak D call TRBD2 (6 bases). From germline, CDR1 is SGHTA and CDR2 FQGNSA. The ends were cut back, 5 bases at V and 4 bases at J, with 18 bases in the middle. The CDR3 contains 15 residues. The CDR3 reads CASSHRSGEGYEQYF. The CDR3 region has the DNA TGTGCCAGCAGCCATCGTTCGGGGGAAGGATACGAGCAGTACTTC.

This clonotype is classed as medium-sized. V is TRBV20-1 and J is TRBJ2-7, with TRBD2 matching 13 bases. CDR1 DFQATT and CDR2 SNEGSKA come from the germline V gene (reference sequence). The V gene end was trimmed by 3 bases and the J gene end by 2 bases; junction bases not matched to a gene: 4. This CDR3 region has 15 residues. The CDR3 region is CSARGLAGYTYEQYF. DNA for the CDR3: TGCAGTGCTAGGGGACTAGCGGGGTATACCTACGAGCAGTACTTC.

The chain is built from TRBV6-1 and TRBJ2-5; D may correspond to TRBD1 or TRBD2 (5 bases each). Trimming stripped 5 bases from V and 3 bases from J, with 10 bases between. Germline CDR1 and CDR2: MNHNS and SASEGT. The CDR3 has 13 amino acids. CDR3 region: CASSPGLKETQYF. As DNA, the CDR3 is TGTGCCAGCAGTCCGGGGCTCAAAGAGACCCAGTACTTC.

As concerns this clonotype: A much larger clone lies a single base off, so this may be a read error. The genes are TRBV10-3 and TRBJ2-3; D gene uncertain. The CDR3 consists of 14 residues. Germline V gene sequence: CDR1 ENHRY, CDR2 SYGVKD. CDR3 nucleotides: TGTACCATCAAGCCCGGGCTGAGCACAGATACGCAGTATTTT. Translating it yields CTIKPGLSTDTQYF.